This T cell receptor (beta chain) comes out of a study of identical twins. Study conclusions and caveats: Models came in too low on out-of-frame TCR alpha sharing in monozygotic twins.

Germline V gene data show CDR1 as SGHVS and CDR2 as FQNEAQ. The CDR3 extends over 18 amino acids. V dropped 5 bases and J dropped 5; count of bases not matched to a gene: 11. About this clonotype: Its antigen remains unknown.

Template switching (which added a universal primer site) was used, and cDNA carried unique molecular identifiers. One entry per CDR3 protein, called by TCRdb with MiXCR from the 5' RACE reads. Among about 900,000 distinct CDR3 sequences listed, approximately 13% were seen once. These same data were also listed under a study on yellow fever vaccine responses in identical twins.

The TCR originated in a woman younger than 30 in good health. Sequencing used PBMCs. J is TRBJ2-3 and V is TRBV7-8, with 15 bases that match TRBD2. CDR3 sequence reads: CASSRTSGRAGDKDTQYF. CDR3 nucleotide sequence: TGTGCCAGCAGCCGGACTAGCGGGAGGGCTGGGGATAAAGATACGCAGTATTTT. Looking up the rest from reference TRBV7-8 and TRBJ2-3 gives the full variable domain: GAGVSQSPRYKVAKRGQDVALRCDPISGHVSLFWYQQALGQGPEFLTYFQNEAQLDKSGLPSDRFFAERPEGSVSTLKIQRTQQEDSAVYLCASSRTSGRAGDKDTQYFGPGTRLTVL.